This T cell receptor beta chain was captured in a study of blood T cell repertoires in COVID-19. The assay was immunoSEQ multiplex PCR, and TCRdb's table has in-frame clones only and misses some. The table includes over 130,000 clones, approximately 78% detected once. The clonotype originates from a woman over 75 with acute or convalescent COVID-19. The sequenced sample consisted of peripheral blood.

This chain's CDR3 is CASSPWDRVLNTEAFF. As DNA, the CDR3 is TGTGCCAGCAGCCCGTGGGACAGGGTTCTGAACACTGAAGCTTTCTTT. The V and J genes are TRBV11-2 and TRBJ1-1; 9 bases align to TRBD1. V trimming: 5 bases; J trimming: 0 bases; junction bases outside the gene matches: 7. Per the germline V gene, CDR1 is SGHAT and CDR2 is FQNNGV. The CDR3 length is 16 residues.